The rows below give T cell receptor beta chains drawn from one sample of a study of beta chain features in type 1 diabetes. Generated by immunoSEQ multiplex PCR, the TCRdb table keeps only in-frame clones and is missing some. The sample lists some 63,000 clones, roughly 49% occurring once. What was sequenced was central memory CD4+ T cells from blood. Receptors were obtained from a man younger than 45 with type 1 diabetes. The CDR3 runs from the conserved cysteine through the conserved F or W. The order of the fields is V gene, clone size, J gene, D gene, CDR3 protein, CDR3 DNA. D genes are given only for firm matches. Rows give clone size only sometimes, using once, few, many, or a class for an expanded clone.

TRBV11-2	few	TRBJ2-7	TRBD1	CASSPGQGRYEQYF	TGTGCCAGCAGCCCCGGACAGGGGAGGTACGAGCAGTACTTC
TRBV11-2	NA	TRBJ2-7	NA	CASSLYEGYYEQYF	TGTGCCAGCAGCTTATATGAGGGCTACTACGAGCAGTACTTC
TRBV19	NA	TRBJ2-5	TRBD2	CATGLAGQETQYF	TGTGCCACGGGACTAGCGGGCCAAGAGACCCAGTACTTC
TRBV7-9	few	TRBJ2-3	TRBD2	CASSSWTRGTGTDTQYF	TGTGCCAGCAGCTCCTGGACTAGAGGTACCGGCACAGATACGCAGTATTTT
TRBV10-3	NA	TRBJ2-3	NA	CAPTPGPVVTDTQYF	TGTGCCCCGACACCAGGGCCTGTGGTCACAGATACGCAGTATTTT
TRBV7-9	NA	TRBJ1-4	NA	CASSPDGPMEGKLFF	TGTGCCAGCAGCCCCGATGGACCAATGGAGGGAAAACTGTTTTTT
TRBV19	NA	TRBJ1-1	TRBD1	CASNDRGGVDEAFF	TGTGCCAGTAACGACAGGGGCGGTGTCGATGAAGCTTTCTTT
TRBV6-5	NA	TRBJ2-4	NA	CASNDPGMAKNIQYF	TGTGCCAGCAATGATCCAGGGATGGCCAAAAACATTCAGTACTTC
TRBV6-5	NA	TRBJ2-7	TRBD2	CASRTRDYGDVEQYF	TGTGCCAGCAGAACACGGGACTATGGCGATGTCGAGCAGTACTTC
TRBV28	NA	TRBJ1-2	TRBD1	CASSEGASDYGYTF	TGTGCCTCATCCGAGGGGGCATCGGACTATGGCTACACCTTC
TRBV7-8	NA	TRBJ1-4	TRBD1	CASSKRQGGEKLFF	TGTGCCAGCAGTAAGAGGCAGGGGGGTGAAAAACTGTTTTTT
TRBV6-1	NA	TRBJ1-2	NA	CASSGWNRDGYTF	TGTGCCAGCAGTGGATGGAACAGGGATGGCTACACCTTC
TRBV7-8	NA	TRBJ2-3	NA	CASSLRLDSSTDTQYF	TGTGCCAGCAGCTTAAGACTAGATTCTAGCACAGATACGCAGTATTTT
TRBV5-1	few	TRBJ2-3	TRBD2	CASSLNPGLAGTDTQYF	TGCGCCAGCAGCTTAAACCCTGGACTAGCGGGGACAGATACGCAGTATTTT
TRBV2	NA	TRBJ2-1	NA	CASSEGDRDLEEQFF	TGTGCCAGCAGTGAAGGAGACAGGGACTTAGAGGAGCAGTTCTTC
TRBV19	NA	TRBJ2-3	TRBD2	CASSIGARGATDTQYF	TGTGCCAGTAGTATTGGTGCGCGGGGGGCGACAGATACGCAGTATTTT
TRBV21-1	NA	TRBJ1-2	NA	CASSKSGPGQAQNYGYTF	TGTGCCAGCAGCAAGTCGGGCCCCGGACAGGCGCAGAACTATGGCTACACCTTC
TRBV5-1	NA	TRBJ2-5	NA	CASSPDQETQYF	TGCGCCAGCAGTCCGGACCAAGAGACCCAGTACTTC
TRBV4-2	NA	TRBJ2-7	TRBD2	CASRHTGTSGRAYEQYF	TGTGCCAGCAGACACACCGGGACTAGCGGGAGGGCCTACGAGCAGTACTTC
TRBV7-9	few	TRBJ2-3	TRBD1	CASSLRDSSTDTQYF	TGTGCCAGCAGCCTCCGGGACAGCAGCACAGATACGCAGTATTTT
TRBV5-1	few	TRBJ2-2	TRBD2	CASSLLGLAGNTGELFF	TGCGCCAGCAGCTTGTTGGGACTAGCGGGGAACACCGGGGAGCTGTTTTTT
TRBV5-1	NA	TRBJ2-5	NA	CASSLGALVGRRETQYF	TGCGCCAGCAGCTTGGGGGCCTTGGTTGGGAGACGGGAGACCCAGTACTTC
TRBV5-8	NA	TRBJ1-5	TRBD1	CASSRGTGQNQPQHF	TGTGCCAGCAGCCGGGGGACAGGTCAGAATCAGCCCCAGCATTTT
TRBV29-1	few	TRBJ1-2	NA	CSVEFQAGQGYTF	TGCAGCGTTGAATTTCAGGCAGGTCAAGGCTACACCTTC
TRBV7-9	once	TRBJ1-4	NA	CASSPGRQGEKLFF	TGTGCCAGCAGCCCCGGGAGGCAAGGGGAAAAACTGTTTTTT
TRBV5-1	NA	TRBJ2-1	TRBD2	CASSLLLAGGQNEQFF	TGCGCCAGCAGCTTGCTCCTAGCGGGAGGTCAGAATGAGCAGTTCTTC
TRBV7-2	NA	TRBJ2-1	NA	CASSSAWGASYNEQFF	TGTGCCAGCAGCTCGGCTTGGGGCGCCAGCTACAATGAGCAGTTCTTC
TRBV2	NA	TRBJ1-1	NA	CASSGAGPRVKNTEAFF	TGTGCCAGCAGTGGGGCGGGCCCCCGGGTTAAAAACACTGAAGCTTTCTTT
TRBV5-1	few	TRBJ2-3	NA	CASSLAGTDTQYF	TGCGCCAGCAGCTTGGCGGGAACGGATACGCAGTATTTT
TRBV28	NA	TRBJ2-1	TRBD1	CASTPTGVTYNEQFF	TGTGCCAGCACCCCTACAGGGGTAACTTACAATGAGCAGTTCTTC
TRBV6-5	NA	TRBJ1-5	NA	CASSNGAGWQPQHF	TGTGCCAGCAGCAATGGGGCAGGGTGGCAGCCCCAGCATTTT
TRBV11-1	NA	TRBJ2-2	NA	CASSEHVTGELFF	TGTGCCAGCAGCGAGCATGTAACCGGGGAGCTGTTTTTT
TRBV5-1	NA	TRBJ2-3	NA	CASSLEAGLTTDTQYF	TGCGCCAGCAGCTTGGAGGCAGGGCTCACCACAGATACGCAGTATTTT
TRBV29-1	few	TRBJ2-7	TRBD2	CSVGTTSYEQYF	TGCAGCGTCGGGACTACGTCCTACGAGCAGTACTTC
TRBV6-1	NA	TRBJ2-1	TRBD1	CASGTGFGEQFF	TGTGCCAGCGGGACAGGGTTCGGTGAGCAGTTCTTC
TRBV30	NA	TRBJ2-3	NA	CALQRGTDTQYF	TGTGCCCTGCAGCGGGGCACAGATACGCAGTATTTT
TRBV5-6	NA	TRBJ2-3	NA	CASSLAEGATQYF	TGTGCCAGCAGCTTGGCTGAGGGAGCGACGCAGTATTTT
TRBV20-1	NA	TRBJ2-7	NA	CSARNSYEQYF	TGCAGTGCTAGGAACAGCTACGAGCAGTACTTC
TRBV7-9	NA	TRBJ2-7	NA	CASSQASTQQYF	TGTGCCAGCAGCCAAGCGAGTACCCAGCAGTACTTC
TRBV11-2	NA	TRBJ2-5	NA	CASSRGGQETQYF	TGTGCCAGCAGCCGGGGAGGCCAAGAGACCCAGTACTTC
TRBV7-2	NA	TRBJ2-2	NA	CASSPGGAGTGELFF	TGTGCCAGCAGCCCCGGGGGAGCGGGTACCGGGGAGCTGTTTTTT
TRBV19	NA	TRBJ1-1	TRBD1	CASSDRGRGEAFF	TGTGCCAGTAGTGACAGGGGGCGAGGTGAAGCTTTCTTT
TRBV28	few	TRBJ2-1	TRBD1	CASSLTGGRNEQFF	TGTGCCAGCAGTCTGACAGGGGGTCGCAATGAGCAGTTCTTC
TRBV19	NA	TRBJ2-7	NA	CASSIVPGYEQYF	TGTGCCAGTAGTATAGTTCCAGGATACGAGCAGTACTTC
TRBV7-9	NA	TRBJ2-2	NA	CASSSRGSGTDTGELFF	TGTGCCAGCAGCTCACGGGGTAGCGGAACCGACACCGGGGAGCTGTTTTTT